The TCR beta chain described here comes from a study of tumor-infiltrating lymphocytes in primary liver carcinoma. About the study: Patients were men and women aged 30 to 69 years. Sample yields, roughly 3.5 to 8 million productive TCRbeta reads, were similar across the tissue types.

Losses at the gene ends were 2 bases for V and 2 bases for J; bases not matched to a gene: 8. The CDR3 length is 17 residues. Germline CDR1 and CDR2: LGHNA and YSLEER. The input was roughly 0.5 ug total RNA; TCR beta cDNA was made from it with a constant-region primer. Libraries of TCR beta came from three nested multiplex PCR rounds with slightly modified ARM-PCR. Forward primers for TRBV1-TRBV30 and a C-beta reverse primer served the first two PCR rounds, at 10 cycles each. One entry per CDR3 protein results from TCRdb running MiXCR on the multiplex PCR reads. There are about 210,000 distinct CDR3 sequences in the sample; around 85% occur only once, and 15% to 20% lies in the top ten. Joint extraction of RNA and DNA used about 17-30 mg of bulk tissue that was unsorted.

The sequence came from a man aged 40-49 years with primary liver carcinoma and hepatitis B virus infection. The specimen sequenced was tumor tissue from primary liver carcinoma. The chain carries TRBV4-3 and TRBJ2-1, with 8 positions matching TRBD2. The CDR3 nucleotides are TGCGCCAGCAGCCAACTACACAAGCGGGAGCCCTACAATGAGCAGTTCTTC. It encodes CASSQLHKREPYNEQFF.